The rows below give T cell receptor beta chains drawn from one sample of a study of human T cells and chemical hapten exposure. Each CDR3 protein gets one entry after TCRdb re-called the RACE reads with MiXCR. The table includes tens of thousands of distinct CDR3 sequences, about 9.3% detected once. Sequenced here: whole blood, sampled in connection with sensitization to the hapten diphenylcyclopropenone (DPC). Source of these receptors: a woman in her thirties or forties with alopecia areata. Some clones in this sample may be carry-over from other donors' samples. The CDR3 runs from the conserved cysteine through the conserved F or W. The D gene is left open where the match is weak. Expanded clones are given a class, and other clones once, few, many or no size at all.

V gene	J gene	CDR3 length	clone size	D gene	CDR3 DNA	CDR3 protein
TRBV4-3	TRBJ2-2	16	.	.	TGCGCCAGCAGCCTCGGTTTGAGAGGGGCCGCCGGGGAGCTGTTTTTT	CASSLGLRGAAGELFF
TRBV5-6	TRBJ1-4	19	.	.	TGTGCCAGCAGCTTGGAGCCAATCATTGGTGGGGCGACTAATGAAAAACTGTTTTTT	CASSLEPIIGGATNEKLFF
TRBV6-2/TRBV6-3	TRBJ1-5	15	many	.	TGTGCCAGCAGCCAGGGTATTTATAGCAATCAGCCCCAGCATTTT	CASSQGIYSNQPQHF
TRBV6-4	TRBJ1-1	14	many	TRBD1	TGTGCCAGCAGTGAAACAGGGGTCGGGACTGAAGCTTTCTTT	CASSETGVGTEAFF
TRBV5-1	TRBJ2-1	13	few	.	TGCGCCAGCAGCTTGGACACCTACAATGAGCAGTTCTTC	CASSLDTYNEQFF
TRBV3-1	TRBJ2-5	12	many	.	TGTGCCAGCAGCCAAGATCGGAGACCCCAGTACTTC	CASSQDRRPQYF
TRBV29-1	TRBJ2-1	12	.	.	TGCAGTGGGACGGACAGCAACAATGAGCAGTTCTTC	CSGTDSNNEQFF
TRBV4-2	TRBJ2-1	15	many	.	TGTGCCAGCAGCCAGCTGCATGACTCCTACAATGAGCAGTTCTTC	CASSQLHDSYNEQFF
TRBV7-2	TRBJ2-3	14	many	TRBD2	TGTGCCAGCAGCTTTGCGGGGGGCACAGATACGCAGTATTTT	CASSFAGGTDTQYF
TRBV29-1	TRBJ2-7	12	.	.	TGCAGCGTTGAAGATGGAGCCTACGAGCAGTACTTC	CSVEDGAYEQYF
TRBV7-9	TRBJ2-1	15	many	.	TGTGCCAGCAGCTTGGGGGGCCCCCTCTACAATGAGCAGTTCTTC	CASSLGGPLYNEQFF
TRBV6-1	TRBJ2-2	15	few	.	TGTGCCAGCAGTGAAGCGCCGGCGGGTACCGGGGAGCTGTTTTTT	CASSEAPAGTGELFF
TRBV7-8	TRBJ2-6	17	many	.	TGTGCCAGCAGCTACCGGACGGCTTCCTCTGGGGCCAACGTCCTGACTTTC	CASSYRTASSGANVLTF
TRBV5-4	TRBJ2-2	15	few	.	TGTGCCACCTCAGCTTCGGGTCCGAACACCGGGGAGCTGTTTTTT	CATSASGPNTGELFF
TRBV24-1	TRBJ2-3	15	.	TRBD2	TGTGCCACCAGTGACCCGACTAGCGGGGTAAATACGCAGTATTTT	CATSDPTSGVNTQYF
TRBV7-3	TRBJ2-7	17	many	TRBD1	TGTGCCAGCAGCTTAGGGACAGGGGGCGCCCACTCCTACGAGCAGTACTTC	CASSLGTGGAHSYEQYF
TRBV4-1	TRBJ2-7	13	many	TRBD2	TGCGCCAACTCGGGGGGGGATTACTACGAGCAGTACTTC	CANSGGDYYEQYF
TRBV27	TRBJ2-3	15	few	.	TGTGCCAGCAGTTTATACTCGGGAACCACAGATACGCAGTATTTT	CASSLYSGTTDTQYF
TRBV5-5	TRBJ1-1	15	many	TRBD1	TGTGCCAGCAACTTAAGACAGGGAATGAACACTGAAGCTTTCTTT	CASNLRQGMNTEAFF
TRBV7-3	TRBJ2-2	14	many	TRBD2	TGTGCCAGCAGCTTCGGGGGGTTCACCGGGGAGCTGTTTTTT	CASSFGGFTGELFF
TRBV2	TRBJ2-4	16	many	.	TGTGCCAGCAGGGTTGGAGGGGCAACAGCCAAAAACATTCAGTACTTC	CASRVGGATAKNIQYF
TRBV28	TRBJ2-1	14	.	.	TGTGCCAGTTTGGGCAGGGGAGGGAGGAATGAGCAGTTCTTC	CASLGRGGRNEQFF
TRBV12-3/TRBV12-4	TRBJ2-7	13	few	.	TGTGCCAGCACCAGGACACCGTCCTACGAGCAGTACTTC	CASTRTPSYEQYF
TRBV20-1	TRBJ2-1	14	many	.	TGCAGTGCTACTACTAGCAACTCCTACAATGAGCAGTTCTTC	CSATTSNSYNEQFF
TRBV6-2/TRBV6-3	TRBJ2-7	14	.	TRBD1	TGTGCCAGCAGAGAAGCGGGACAGGGGCGCGAGCAGTACTTC	CASREAGQGREQYF
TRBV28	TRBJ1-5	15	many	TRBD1	TGTGCCAGCAGTTGGCCGGACAGGGGGCTTCAGCCCCAGCATTTT	CASSWPDRGLQPQHF
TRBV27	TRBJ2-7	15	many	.	TGTGCCAGCAGTTTGGCTGCAGGGGGGTCCTACGAGCAGTACTTC	CASSLAAGGSYEQYF
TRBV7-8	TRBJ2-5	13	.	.	TGTGCCAGCAGCTTTCAGGGTCAAGAGACCCAGTACTTC	CASSFQGQETQYF
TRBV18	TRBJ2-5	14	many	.	TGTGCCAGCTCACCACTTCAGGGCCAAGAGACCCAGTACTTC	CASSPLQGQETQYF
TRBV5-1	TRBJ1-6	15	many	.	TGCGCCAGCAGCTTGGGCCCAGGGGATAATTCACCCCTCCACTTT	CASSLGPGDNSPLHF
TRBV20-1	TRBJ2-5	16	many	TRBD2	TGCAGTGCTAGAGCCCCGACTAGCGGGGGGAGAGAGACCCAGTACTTC	CSARAPTSGGRETQYF
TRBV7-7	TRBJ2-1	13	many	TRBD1	TGTGCCAGCAGCACCGGACAGGGGAATGAGCAGTTCTTC	CASSTGQGNEQFF
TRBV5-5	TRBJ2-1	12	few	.	TGTGCCAGCAGCTTTCTAGCCAATGAGCAGTTCTTC	CASSFLANEQFF
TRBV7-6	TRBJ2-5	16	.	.	TGTGCCAGCAGCCTCTCCCTTAGGGCTAACCAAGAGACCCAGTACTTC	CASSLSLRANQETQYF
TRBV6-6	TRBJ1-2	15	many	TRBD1	TGTGCCAGCAGTTTCGGACAGGGGTGGAACTATGGCTACACCTTC	CASSFGQGWNYGYTF
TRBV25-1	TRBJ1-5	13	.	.	TGTGCCAGCAGTGCACAGGGAATTCAGCCCCAGCATTTT	CASSAQGIQPQHF
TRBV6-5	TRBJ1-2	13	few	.	TGTGCCAGCAGTTACTCACCTCCACATGGCTACACCTTC	CASSYSPPHGYTF
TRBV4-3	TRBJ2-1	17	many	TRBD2	TGCGCCAGCAGCCAAGAGTCCTCGACTAGCGGGGGAAATGAGCAGTTCTTC	CASSQESSTSGGNEQFF
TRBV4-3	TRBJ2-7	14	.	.	TGCGCCAGCAGCCAAGAGGCGGCAGGAGGAGAGCAGTACTTC	CASSQEAAGGEQYF
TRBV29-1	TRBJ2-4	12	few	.	TGCAGCGGGGCGGGCGCAGAAAACATTCAGTACTTC	CSGAGAENIQYF
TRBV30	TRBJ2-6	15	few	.	TGTGCCTGGAGTCAGGGCAGCTCTGGGGCCAACGTCCTGACTTTC	CAWSQGSSGANVLTF
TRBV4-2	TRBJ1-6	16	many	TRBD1	TGTGCCAGCAGCCAAGATCGGGGACAGGATAATTCACCCCTCCACTTT	CASSQDRGQDNSPLHF
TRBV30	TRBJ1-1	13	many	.	TGTGCCTGGATCTCACTGGTTCGATGGGAAGCTTTCTTT	CAWISLVRWEAFF
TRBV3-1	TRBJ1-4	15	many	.	TGTGCCAGCAGCCAAGTGGTGGCAGGCGGTGAAAAACTGTTTTTT	CASSQVVAGGEKLFF
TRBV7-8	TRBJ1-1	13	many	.	TGTGCCAGCAGCTTCTTCCCTAACACTGAAGCTTTCTTT	CASSFFPNTEAFF
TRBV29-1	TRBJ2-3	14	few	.	TGCAGCGTTGGGGACACCGATAGCACAGATACGCAGTATTTT	CSVGDTDSTDTQYF
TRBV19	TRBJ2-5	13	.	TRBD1	TGTGCCAGTACGGACAGGGGCAGAAAGACCCAGTACTTC	CASTDRGRKTQYF
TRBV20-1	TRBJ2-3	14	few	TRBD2	TGCAGTGCTAGACCAATAGCGGGTTTCGGGACGCAGTATTTT	CSARPIAGFGTQYF
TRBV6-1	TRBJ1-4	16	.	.	TGTGCCAGCTCGGAGGGGTTCGACAGGTGGGATGAAAAACTGTTTTTT	CASSEGFDRWDEKLFF
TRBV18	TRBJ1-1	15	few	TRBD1	TGTGCCAGCTCATTCCGGACGGGACAGGGCACTGAAGCTTTCTTT	CASSFRTGQGTEAFF
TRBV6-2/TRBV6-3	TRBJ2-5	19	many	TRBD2	TGTGCCAGCAGTTATCGCCTGACTAGCGGGGGGGACGACCTCGAGACCCAGTACTTC	CASSYRLTSGGDDLETQYF
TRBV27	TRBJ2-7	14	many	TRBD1	TGTGCCAGCAGTTCGACAGGGGGACACTACGAGCAGTACTTC	CASSSTGGHYEQYF
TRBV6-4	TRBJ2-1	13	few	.	TGTGCCAGCAGTGTGATAGCAGGCAATGAGCAGTTCTTC	CASSVIAGNEQFF
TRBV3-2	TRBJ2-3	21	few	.	TGTGCCAGCAGCCAAGGGCGTGGGTGGCTAGCGGGGGATACTAGCACAGATACGCAGTATTTT	CASSQGRGWLAGDTSTDTQYF
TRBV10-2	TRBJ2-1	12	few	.	TGCGCCAGCAGTGAGGCAGGCAATGAGCAGTTCTTC	CASSEAGNEQFF
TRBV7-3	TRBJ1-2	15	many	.	TGTGCCAGCAGCCTTAACGGGGGGGCTGGCTATGGCTACACCTTC	CASSLNGGAGYGYTF
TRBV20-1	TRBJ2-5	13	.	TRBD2	TGCAGTGCCCCTAGCGGGGGGGCTGAGACCCAGTACTTC	CSAPSGGAETQYF
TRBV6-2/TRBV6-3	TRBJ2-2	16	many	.	TGTGCCAGCAGTTATGGTCTAGCGTTGAACACCGGGGAGCTGTTTTTT	CASSYGLALNTGELFF